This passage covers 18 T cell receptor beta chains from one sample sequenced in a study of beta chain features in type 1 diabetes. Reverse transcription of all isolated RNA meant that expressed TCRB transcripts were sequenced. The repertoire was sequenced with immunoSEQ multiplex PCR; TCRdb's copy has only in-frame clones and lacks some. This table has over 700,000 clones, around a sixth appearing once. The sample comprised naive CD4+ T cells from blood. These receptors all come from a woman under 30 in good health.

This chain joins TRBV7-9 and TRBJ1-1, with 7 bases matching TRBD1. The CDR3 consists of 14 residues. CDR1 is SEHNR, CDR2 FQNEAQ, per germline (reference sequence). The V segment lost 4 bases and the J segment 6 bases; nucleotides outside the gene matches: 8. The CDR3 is CASSSQGSRAEAFF. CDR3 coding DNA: TGTGCCAGCAGCTCACAGGGGTCGAGGGCTGAAGCTTTCTTT. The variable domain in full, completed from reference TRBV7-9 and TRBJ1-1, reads DTGVSQNPRHKITKRGQNVTFRCDPISEHNRLYWYRQTLGQGPEFLTYFQNEAQLEKSRLLSDRFSAERPKGSFSTLEIQRTEQGDSAMYLCASSSQGSRAEAFFGQGTRLTVV.

The CDR3 here is CASSFAGERETQYF. The CDR3 nucleotides are TGTGCCAGCAGCTTTGCGGGAGAGCGTGAGACCCAGTACTTC. This sequence joins TRBV7-2 and TRBJ2-5, with 7 bases matching TRBD2. Trimming took 3 bases from V and 5 from J; bases not matched to a gene: 6. The CDR3 has 14 residues. The germline gives CDR1 SGHTA, CDR2 FQGNSA.

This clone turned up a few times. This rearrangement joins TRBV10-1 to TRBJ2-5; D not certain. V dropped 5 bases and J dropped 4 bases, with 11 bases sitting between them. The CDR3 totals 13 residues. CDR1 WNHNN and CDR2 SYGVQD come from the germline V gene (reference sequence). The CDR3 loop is CASSIRVGETQYF. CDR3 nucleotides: TGCGCCAGCAGTATTAGGGTAGGAGAGACCCAGTACTTC.

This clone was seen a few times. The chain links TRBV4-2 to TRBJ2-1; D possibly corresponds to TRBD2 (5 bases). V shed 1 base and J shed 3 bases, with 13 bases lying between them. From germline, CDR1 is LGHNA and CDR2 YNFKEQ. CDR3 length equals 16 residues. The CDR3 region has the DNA TGTGCCAGCAGCCAAGTTTATGGGAGTTTCTACAATGAGCAGTTCTTC. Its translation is CASSQVYGSFYNEQFF.

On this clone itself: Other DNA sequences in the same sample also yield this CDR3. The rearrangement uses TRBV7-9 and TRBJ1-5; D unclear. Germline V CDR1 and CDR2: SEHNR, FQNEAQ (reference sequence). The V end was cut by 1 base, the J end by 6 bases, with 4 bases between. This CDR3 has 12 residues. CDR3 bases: TGTGCCAGCAGCTTAGACGGTCAGCCCCAGCATTTT. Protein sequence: CASSLDGQPQHF.

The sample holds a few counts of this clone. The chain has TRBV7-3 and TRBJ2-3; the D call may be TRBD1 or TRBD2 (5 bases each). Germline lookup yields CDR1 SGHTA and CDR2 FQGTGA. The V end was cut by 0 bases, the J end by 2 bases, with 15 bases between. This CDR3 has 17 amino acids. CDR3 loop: CASSLTGSPGTTDTQYF. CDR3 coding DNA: TGTGCCAGCAGCTTAACGGGATCCCCAGGGACCACAGATACGCAGTATTTT.

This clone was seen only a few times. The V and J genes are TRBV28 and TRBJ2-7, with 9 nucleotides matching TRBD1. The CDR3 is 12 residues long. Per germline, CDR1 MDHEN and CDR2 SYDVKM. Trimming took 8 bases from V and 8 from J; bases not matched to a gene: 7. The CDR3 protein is CASGTGLWKQYF. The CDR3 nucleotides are TGTGCCAGCGGGACAGGGCTCTGGAAGCAGTACTTC. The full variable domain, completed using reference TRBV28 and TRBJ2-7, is DVKVTQSSRYLVKRTGEKVFLECVQDMDHENMFWYRQDPGLGLRLIYFSYDVKMKEKGDIPEGYSVSREKKERFSLILESASTNQTSMYLCASGTGLWKQYFGPGTRLTVT.

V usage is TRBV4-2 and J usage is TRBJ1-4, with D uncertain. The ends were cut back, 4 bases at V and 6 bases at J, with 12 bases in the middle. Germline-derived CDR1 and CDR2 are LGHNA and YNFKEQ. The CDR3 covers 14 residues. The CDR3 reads CASSPGRRDEKLFF. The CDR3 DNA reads TGTGCCAGCAGCCCCGGACGACGCGATGAAAAACTGTTTTTT.

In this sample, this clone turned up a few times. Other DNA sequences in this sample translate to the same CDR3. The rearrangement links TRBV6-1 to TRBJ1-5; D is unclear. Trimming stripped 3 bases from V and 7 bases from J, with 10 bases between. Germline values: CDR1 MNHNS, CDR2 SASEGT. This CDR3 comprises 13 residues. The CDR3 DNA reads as TGTGCCAGCAGTGAGTCAAGAGACCAGCCCCAGCATTTT. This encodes CASSESRDQPQHF.

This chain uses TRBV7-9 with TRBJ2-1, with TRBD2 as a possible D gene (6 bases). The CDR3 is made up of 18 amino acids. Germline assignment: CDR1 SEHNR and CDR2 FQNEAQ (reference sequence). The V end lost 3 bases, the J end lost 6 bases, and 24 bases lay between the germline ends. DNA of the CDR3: TGTGCCAGCAGCTTCCGGGACTCACCCCCTTCGAGGATCAATGAGCAGTTCTTC. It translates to CASSFRDSPPSRINEQFF.

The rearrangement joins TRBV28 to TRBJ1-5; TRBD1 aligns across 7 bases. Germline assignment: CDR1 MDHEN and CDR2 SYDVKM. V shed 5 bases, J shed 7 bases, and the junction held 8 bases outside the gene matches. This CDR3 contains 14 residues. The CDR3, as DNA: TGTGCCAGCAGTGTCAGGGGGACGGGGCAGCCCCAGCATTTT. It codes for CASSVRGTGQPQHF.

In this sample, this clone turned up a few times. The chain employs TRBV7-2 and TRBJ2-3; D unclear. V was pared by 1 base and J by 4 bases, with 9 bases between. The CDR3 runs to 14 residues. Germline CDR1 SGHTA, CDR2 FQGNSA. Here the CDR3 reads CASSLGRRPDTQYF. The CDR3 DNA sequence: TGTGCCAGCAGCTTAGGACGCCGGCCAGATACGCAGTATTTT.

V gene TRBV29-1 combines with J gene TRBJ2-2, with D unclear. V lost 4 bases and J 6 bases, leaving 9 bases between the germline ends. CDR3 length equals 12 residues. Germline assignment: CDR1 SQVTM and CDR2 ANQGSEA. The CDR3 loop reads CSVGTYAGELFF. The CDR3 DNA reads TGCAGCGTTGGGACCTATGCCGGGGAGCTGTTTTTT.

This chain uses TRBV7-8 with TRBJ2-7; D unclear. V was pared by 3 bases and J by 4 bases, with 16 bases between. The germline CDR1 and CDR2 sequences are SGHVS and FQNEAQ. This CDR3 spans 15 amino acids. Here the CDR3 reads CASSFRVGRSYEQYF. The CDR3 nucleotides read TGTGCCAGCAGCTTTAGGGTGGGCAGGTCTTACGAGCAGTACTTC. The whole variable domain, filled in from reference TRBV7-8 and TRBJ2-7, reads GAGVSQSPRYKVAKRGQDVALRCDPISGHVSLFWYQQALGQGPEFLTYFQNEAQLDKSGLPSDRFFAERPEGSVSTLKIQRTQQEDSAVYLCASSFRVGRSYEQYFGPGTRLTVT.

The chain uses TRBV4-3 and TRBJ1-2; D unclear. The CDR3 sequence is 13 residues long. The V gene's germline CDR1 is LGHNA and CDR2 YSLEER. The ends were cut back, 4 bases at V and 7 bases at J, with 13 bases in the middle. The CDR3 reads CASSPIGRAGYTF. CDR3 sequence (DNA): TGCGCCAGCAGCCCCATAGGGAGGGCTGGCTACACCTTC.

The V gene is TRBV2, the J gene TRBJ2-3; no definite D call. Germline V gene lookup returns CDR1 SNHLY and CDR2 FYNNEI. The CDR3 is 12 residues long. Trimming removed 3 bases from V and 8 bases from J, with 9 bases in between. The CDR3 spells CASSDPVGTQYF. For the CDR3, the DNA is TGTGCCAGCAGTGACCCGGTGGGTACGCAGTATTTT.

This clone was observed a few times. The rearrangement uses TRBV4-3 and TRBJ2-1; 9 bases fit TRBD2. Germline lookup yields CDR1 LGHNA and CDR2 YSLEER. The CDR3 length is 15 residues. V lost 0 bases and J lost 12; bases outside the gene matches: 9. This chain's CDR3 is CASSQDYGPSGTQFF. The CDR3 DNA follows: TGCGCCAGCAGCCAAGATTACGGTCCTAGCGGGACGCAGTTCTTC.

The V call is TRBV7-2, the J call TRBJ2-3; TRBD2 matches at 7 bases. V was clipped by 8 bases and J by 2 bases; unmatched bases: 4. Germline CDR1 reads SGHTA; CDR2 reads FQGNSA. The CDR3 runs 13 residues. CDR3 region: CASGREYTDTQYF. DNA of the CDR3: TGTGCCAGCGGGAGGGAATACACAGATACGCAGTATTTT. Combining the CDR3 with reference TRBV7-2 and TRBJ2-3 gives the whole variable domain GAGVSQSPSNKVTEKGKDVELRCDPISGHTALYWYRQSLGQGLEFLIYFQGNSAPDKSGLPSDRFSAERTGGSVSTLTIQRTQQEDSAVYLCASGREYTDTQYFGPGTRLTVL.